This T cell receptor beta chain was identified in a study of technical replicates of blood from several donors (dated by TCRdb to about 2017). CDR1 and CDR2 (GTSNPN, SVGIG) derive from the germline V gene (reference sequence). Including the terminal cysteine and phenylalanine, the CDR3 comprises 12 residues. The kept DNA is CDR3 alone, 36 bases in frame from the first base. At the junction V is shortened by 2 bases and J by 4 bases; bases outside the gene matches: 1. To note about this clone: It has no known antigen specificity. No much larger clonotype is one base removed from it; base qualities were not supplied.

The library was built by means of the immunoSEQ multiplex PCR assay. Sourced from immuneACCESS, this table was stored by TCRdb with only in-frame sequences that have V and J called. A share of the clones is absent; for the studies checked, an unresolved V gene accounts for under half, and the remainder has no known explanation. Present in this sample are approximately 79,000 clones, roughly 96% of which were seen just once. 0.34% of the sample belongs to the ten largest clones. The receptor was derived from a human donor in good health. The chain links TRBV30 with TRBJ1-1, with 7 bases aligning to TRBD1. The sample taken for sequencing was T cells isolated from PBMCs. The CDR3 here reads CAWSPGGTEAFF. The nucleotides are TGTGCCTGGAGTCCAGGGGGCACTGAAGCTTTCTTT.